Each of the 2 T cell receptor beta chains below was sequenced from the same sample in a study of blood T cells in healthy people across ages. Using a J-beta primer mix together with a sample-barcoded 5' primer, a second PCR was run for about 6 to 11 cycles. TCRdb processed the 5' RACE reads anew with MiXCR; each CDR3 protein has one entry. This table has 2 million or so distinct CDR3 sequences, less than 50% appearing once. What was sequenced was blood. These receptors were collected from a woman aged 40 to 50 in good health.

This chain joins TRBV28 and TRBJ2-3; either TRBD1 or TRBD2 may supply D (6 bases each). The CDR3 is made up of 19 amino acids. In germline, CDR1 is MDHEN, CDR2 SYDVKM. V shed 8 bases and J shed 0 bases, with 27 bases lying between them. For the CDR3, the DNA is TGTGCCAGCTTTTATTTAGGGTGGGGGGCCTTGACTAGCACAGATACGCAGTATTTT. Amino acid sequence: CASFYLGWGALTSTDTQYF.

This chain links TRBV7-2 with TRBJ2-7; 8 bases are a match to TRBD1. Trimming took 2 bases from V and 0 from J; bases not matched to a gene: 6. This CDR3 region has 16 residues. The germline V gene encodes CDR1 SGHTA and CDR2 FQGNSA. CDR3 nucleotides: TGTGCCAGCAGCTTAAGAAGGACAGGGATCTCCTACGAGCAGTACTTC. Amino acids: CASSLRRTGISYEQYF.